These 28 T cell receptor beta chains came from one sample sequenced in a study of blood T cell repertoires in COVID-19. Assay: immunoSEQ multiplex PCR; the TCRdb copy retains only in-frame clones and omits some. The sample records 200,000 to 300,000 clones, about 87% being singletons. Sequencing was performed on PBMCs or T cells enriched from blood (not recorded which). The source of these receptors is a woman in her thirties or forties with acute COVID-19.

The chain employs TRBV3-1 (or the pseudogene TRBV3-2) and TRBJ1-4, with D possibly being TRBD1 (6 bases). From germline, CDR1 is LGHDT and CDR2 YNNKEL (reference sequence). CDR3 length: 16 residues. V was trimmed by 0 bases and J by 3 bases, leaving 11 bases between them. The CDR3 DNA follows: TGTGCCAGCAGCCAAGAAATCAGGACAGCTAATGAAAAACTGTTTTTT. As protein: CASSQEIRTANEKLFF.

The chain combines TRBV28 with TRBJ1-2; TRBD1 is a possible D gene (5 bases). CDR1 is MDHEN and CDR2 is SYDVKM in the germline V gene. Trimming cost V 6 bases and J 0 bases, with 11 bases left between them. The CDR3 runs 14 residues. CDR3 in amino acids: CASSSTGTNYGYTF. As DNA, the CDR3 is TGTGCCAGCAGCTCAACAGGAACTAACTATGGCTACACCTTC.

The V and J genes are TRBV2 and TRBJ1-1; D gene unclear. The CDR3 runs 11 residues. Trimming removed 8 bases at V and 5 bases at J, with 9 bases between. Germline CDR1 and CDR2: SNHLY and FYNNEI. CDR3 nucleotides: TGTGCCAGCCTACTCCTTACTGAAGCTTTCTTT. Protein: CASLLLTEAFF.

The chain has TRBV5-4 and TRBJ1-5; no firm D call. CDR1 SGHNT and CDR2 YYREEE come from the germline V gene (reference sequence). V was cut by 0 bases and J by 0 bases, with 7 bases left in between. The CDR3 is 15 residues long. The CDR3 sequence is CASSLDGNSNQPQHF. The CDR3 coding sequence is TGTGCCAGCAGCTTGGACGGGAATAGCAATCAGCCCCAGCATTTT.

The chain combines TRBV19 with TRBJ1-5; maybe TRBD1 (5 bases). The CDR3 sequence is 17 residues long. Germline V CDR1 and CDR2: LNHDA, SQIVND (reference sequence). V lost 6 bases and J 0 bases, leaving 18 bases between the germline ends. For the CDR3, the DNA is TGTGCCAGTAGGCCTATCTTCAGGGTTACTAGCAATCAGCCCCAGCATTTT. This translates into CASRPIFRVTSNQPQHF.

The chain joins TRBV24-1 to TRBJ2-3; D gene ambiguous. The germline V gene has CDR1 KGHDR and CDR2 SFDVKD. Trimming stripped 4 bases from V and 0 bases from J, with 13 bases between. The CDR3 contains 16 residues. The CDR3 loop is CATSDLRTPSTDTQYF. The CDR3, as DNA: TGTGCCACCAGTGACCTCCGAACTCCTAGCACAGATACGCAGTATTTT.

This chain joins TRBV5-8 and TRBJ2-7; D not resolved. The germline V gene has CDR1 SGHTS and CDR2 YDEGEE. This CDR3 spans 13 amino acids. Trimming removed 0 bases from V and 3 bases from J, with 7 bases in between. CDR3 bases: TGTGCCAGCAGCTTGGTACTTGGCTACGAGCAGTACTTC. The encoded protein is CASSLVLGYEQYF.

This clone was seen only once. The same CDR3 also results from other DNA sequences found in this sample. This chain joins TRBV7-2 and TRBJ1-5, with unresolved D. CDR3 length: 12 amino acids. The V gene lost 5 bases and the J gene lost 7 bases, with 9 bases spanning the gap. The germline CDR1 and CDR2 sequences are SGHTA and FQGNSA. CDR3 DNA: TGTGCCAGCAGCCTTGGCGGGCAGCCCCAGCATTTT. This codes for CASSLGGQPQHF.

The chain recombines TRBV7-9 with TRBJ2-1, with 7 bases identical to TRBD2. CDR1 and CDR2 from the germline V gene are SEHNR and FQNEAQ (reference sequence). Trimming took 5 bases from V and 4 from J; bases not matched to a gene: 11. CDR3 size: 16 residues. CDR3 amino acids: CASSTWGGISYNEQFF. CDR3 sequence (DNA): TGTGCCAGCAGCACCTGGGGAGGGATCTCTTACAATGAGCAGTTCTTC.

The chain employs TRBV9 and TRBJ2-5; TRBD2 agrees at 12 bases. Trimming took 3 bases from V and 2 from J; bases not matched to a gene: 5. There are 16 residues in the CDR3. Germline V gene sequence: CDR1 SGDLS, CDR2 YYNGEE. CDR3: CASSEGTSGRQETQYF. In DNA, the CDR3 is TGTGCCAGCAGCGAAGGGACTAGCGGGCGTCAAGAGACCCAGTACTTC.

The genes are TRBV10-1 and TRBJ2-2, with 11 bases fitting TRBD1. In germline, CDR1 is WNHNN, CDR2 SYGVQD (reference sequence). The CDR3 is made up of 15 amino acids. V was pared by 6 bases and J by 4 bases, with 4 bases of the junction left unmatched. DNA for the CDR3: TGCGCCAGCAGGGCCGGGACAGGGGGCACCGGGGAGCTGTTTTTT. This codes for CASRAGTGGTGELFF.

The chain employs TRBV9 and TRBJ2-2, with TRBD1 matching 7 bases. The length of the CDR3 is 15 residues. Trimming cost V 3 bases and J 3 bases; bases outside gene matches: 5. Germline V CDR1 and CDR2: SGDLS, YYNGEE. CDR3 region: CASSGGTAYTGELFF. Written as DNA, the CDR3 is TGTGCCAGCAGCGGGGGGACAGCCTACACCGGGGAGCTGTTTTTT.

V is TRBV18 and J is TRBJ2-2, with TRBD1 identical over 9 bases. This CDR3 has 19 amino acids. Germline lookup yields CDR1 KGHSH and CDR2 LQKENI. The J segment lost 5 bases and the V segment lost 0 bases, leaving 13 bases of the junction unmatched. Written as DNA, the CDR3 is TGTGCCAGCTCACCACCCAATCTCGGGACAGGGAGCGGGACCGGGGAGCTGTTTTTT. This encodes CASSPPNLGTGSGTGELFF.

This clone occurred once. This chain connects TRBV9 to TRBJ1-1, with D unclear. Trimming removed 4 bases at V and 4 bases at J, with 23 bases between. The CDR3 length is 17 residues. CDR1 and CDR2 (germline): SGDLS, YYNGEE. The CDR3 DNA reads TGTGCCAGCAGCCCTCCCCGAAGGGAGACCCTCCTCACTGAAGCTTTCTTT. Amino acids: CASSPPRRETLLTEAFF. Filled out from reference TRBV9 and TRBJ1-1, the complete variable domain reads DSGVTQTPKHLITATGQRVTLRCSPRSGDLSVYWYQQSLDQGLQFLIQYYNGEERAKGNILERFSAQQFPDLHSELNLSSLELGDSALYFCASSPPRRETLLTEAFFGQGTRLTVV.

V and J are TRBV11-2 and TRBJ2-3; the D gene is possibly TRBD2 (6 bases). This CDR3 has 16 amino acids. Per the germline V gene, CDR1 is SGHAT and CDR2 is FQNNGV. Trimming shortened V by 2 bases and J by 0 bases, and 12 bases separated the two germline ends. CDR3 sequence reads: CASSLTISGSTDTQYF. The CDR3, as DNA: TGTGCCAGCAGCTTAACAATTAGCGGAAGCACAGATACGCAGTATTTT. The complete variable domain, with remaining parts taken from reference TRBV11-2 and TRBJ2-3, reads EAGVAQSPRYKIIEKRQSVAFWCNPISGHATLYWYQQILGQGPKLLIQFQNNGVVDDSQLPKDRFSAERLKGVDSTLKIQPAKLEDSAVYLCASSLTISGSTDTQYFGPGTRLTVL.

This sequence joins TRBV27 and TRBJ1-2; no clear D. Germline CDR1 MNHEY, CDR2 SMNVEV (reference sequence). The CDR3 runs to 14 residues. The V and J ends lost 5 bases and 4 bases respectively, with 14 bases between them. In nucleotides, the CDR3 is TGTGCCAGCAGTCTCCGCGGAGGTTCCTATGGCTACACCTTC. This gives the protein CASSLRGGSYGYTF.

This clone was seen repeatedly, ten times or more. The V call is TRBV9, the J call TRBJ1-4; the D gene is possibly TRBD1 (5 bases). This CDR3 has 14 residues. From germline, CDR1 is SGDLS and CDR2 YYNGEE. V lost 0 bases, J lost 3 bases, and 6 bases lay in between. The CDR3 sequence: CASSVGGSNEKLFF. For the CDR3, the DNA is TGTGCCAGCAGCGTAGGGGGCTCTAATGAAAAACTGTTTTTT.

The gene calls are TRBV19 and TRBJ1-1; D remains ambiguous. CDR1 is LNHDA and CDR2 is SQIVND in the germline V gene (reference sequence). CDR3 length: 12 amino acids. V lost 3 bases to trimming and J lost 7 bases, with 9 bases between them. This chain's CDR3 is CASSMVESEAFF. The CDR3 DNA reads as TGTGCCAGTAGTATGGTGGAGAGTGAAGCTTTCTTT.

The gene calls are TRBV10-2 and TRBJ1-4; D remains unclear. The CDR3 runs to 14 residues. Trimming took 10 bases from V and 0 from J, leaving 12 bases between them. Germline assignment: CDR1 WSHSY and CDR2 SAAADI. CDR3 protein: CATSQRSTNEKLFF. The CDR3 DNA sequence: TGCGCCACCTCACAGCGGTCAACTAATGAAAAACTGTTTTTT.

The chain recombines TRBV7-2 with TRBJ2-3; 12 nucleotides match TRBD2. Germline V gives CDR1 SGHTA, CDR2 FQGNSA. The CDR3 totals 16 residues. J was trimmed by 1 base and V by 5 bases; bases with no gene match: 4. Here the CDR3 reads CASSPRLAGGTDTQYF. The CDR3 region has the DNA TGTGCCAGCAGCCCAAGACTAGCGGGAGGCACAGATACGCAGTATTTT.

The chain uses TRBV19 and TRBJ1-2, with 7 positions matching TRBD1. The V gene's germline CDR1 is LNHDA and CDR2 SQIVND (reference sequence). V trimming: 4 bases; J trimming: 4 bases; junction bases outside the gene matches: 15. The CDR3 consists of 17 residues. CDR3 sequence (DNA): TGTGCCAGTAGTAGAGGGGGCGGCTCGGCCCTTACCTATGGCTACACCTTC. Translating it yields CASSRGGGSALTYGYTF.

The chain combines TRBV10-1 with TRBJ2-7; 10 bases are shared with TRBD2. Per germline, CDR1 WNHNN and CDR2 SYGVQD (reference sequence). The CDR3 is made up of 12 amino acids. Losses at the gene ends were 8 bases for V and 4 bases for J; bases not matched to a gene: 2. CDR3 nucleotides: TGCGCCAGCGTAGCGGGAGGTTACGAGCAGTACTTC. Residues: CASVAGGYEQYF.

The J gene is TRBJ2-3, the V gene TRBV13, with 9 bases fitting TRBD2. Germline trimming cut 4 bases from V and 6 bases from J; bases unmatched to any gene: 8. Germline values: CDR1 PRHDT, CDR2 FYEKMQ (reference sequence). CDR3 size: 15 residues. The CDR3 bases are TGTGCCAGCAGCTCCCTGGCTAGCGGGATCGATACGCAGTATTTT. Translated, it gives CASSSLASGIDTQYF.

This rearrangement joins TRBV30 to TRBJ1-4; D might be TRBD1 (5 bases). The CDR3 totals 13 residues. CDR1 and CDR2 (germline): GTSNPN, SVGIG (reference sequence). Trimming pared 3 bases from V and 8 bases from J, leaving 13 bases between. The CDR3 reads CAWRDTGREKLFF. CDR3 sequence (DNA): TGTGCCTGGAGGGACACTGGACGGGAAAAACTGTTTTTT.

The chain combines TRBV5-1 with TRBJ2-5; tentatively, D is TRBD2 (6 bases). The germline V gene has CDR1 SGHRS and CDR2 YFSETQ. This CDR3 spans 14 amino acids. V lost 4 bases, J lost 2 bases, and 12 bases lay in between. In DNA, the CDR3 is TGCGCCAGCAGCCAACCGGGGGTGCAAGAGACCCAGTACTTC. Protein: CASSQPGVQETQYF.

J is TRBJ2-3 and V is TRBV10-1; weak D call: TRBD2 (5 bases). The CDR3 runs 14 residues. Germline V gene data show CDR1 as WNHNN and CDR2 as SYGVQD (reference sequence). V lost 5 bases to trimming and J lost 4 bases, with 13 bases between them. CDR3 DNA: TGCGCCAGCAGTCCCACTCCAGCGGCAGATACGCAGTATTTT. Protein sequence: CASSPTPAADTQYF.

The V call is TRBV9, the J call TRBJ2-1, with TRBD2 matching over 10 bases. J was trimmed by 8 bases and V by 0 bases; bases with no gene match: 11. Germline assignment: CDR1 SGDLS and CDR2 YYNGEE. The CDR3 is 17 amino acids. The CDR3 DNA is TGTGCCAGCAGCGTAGCTTGGGGTAGCGGGAGGTCCCATGAGCAGTTCTTC. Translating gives CASSVAWGSGRSHEQFF. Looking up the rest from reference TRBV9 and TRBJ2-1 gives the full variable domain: DSGVTQTPKHLITATGQRVTLRCSPRSGDLSVYWYQQSLDQGLQFLIQYYNGEERAKGNILERFSAQQFPDLHSELNLSSLELGDSALYFCASSVAWGSGRSHEQFFGPGTRLTVL.

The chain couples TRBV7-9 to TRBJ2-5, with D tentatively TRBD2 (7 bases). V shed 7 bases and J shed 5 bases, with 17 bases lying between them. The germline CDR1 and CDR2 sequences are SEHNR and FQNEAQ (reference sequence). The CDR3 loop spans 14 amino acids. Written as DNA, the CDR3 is TGTGCCAGCAAGGGGGGGGACACCCGGGAGACCCAGTACTTC. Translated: CASKGGDTRETQYF.